A single sample gave rise to the 13 T cell receptor beta chains below, sequenced in a study of CD8+CD57+ T cells in acquired aplastic anemia. Genomic DNA templated the TCR beta VDJ and CDR3 profiling. MiXCR was run by TCRdb on the reads, yielding one entry per CDR3 protein. The table has about 190,000 distinct CDR3 sequences, around 59% seen once; the top ten hold around a sixth. Sequencing used sorted CD4+, CD8+, or CD8+CD57+ T cells (not recorded which) from PBMCs. The receptor set was obtained from a human donor in good health, serving as a control.

CDR3 residues: CASRAGVYEQYF. For the CDR3, the DNA is TGTGCCAGCAGGGCCGGCGTGTACGAGCAGTACTTC. The genes are TRBV6-1 and TRBJ2-5; D remains ambiguous. The J call could be wrong; TRBJ2-7 is a better fit for the DNA end. The CDR3 loop spans 12 amino acids. Germline-derived CDR1 and CDR2 are MNHNS and SASEGT.

The chain has TRBV20-1 and TRBJ2-5; TRBD1 agrees at 10 bases. Germline assignment: CDR1 DFQATT and CDR2 SNEGSKA (reference sequence). V trimming: 5 bases; J trimming: 2 bases; junction bases outside the gene matches: 14. This CDR3 has 17 amino acids. CDR3 sequence (DNA): TGCAGTGCTTACTCGGGACAGGGGTTCAGGGGACAAGAGACCCAGTACTTC. Protein product: CSAYSGQGFRGQETQYF.

This clonotype was observed a few times. V is TRBV6-6 and J is TRBJ2-7, with D perhaps TRBD1 or TRBD2 (5 bases each). This CDR3 contains 14 residues. Trimming left V 6 bases short and J 3 bases short, with 15 bases between. Germline V gives CDR1 MNHNY, CDR2 SVGAGI (reference sequence). CDR3 nucleotides: TGTGCCAGCAGGTCGGGGCCGGGCATCTACGAGCAGTACTTC. As protein: CASRSGPGIYEQYF.

V and J are TRBV15 and TRBJ2-5; D is possibly TRBD2 (6 bases). CDR3 size: 16 residues. CDR1 is LNHNV and CDR2 is YYDKDF in the germline V gene (reference sequence). Trimming removed 0 bases from V and 2 bases from J, with 13 bases in between. The CDR3 nucleotides are TGTGCCACCAGCAGAGATCGGGGACGGGAGCAAGAGACCCAGTACTTC. Translation: CATSRDRGREQETQYF.

The chain links TRBV12-3 or TRBV12-4 to TRBJ2-5, with D perhaps matching TRBD1 (5 bases). This CDR3 is built from 15 residues. V was shortened by 6 bases and J by 2 bases, with 16 bases between the two germline ends. The CDR3 DNA is TGTGCCAGCAGCCAATCGACAGCAGTTCAAGAGACCCAGTACTTC. Translating gives CASSQSTAVQETQYF.

The V gene is TRBV25-1, the J gene TRBJ2-7; D may match TRBD1 or TRBD2 (6 bases each). The V gene's germline CDR1 is MGHDK and CDR2 SYGVNS. Between the trimmed V and J ends, which lost 1 base and 2 bases, there was a span of 15 bases. The CDR3 consists of 16 residues. This CDR3 is CASSECSTGAAYEQYF. The DNA of the CDR3 is TGTGCCAGCAGTGAATGCTCAACGGGGGCTGCCTACGAGCAGTACTTC.

The chain carries TRBV29-1 and TRBJ1-1, with D perhaps matching TRBD1 (6 bases). Germline values: CDR1 SQVTM, CDR2 ANQGSEA. This CDR3 contains 12 residues. V lost 6 bases to trimming and J lost 1 base, with 9 bases between them. CDR3 region: CSVHRANTEAFF. CDR3 bases: TGCAGCGTCCACAGGGCGAACACTGAAGCTTTCTTT.

Of note for this clonotype: At one end, the junction sequence differs from germline, possibly due to a read error. The CDR3 sequence: CASSEWGQGGEKLFF. Here the CDR3 DNA reads TGTGCCAGCAGCGAATGGGGACAGGGGGGTGAAAAACTGTTTTTT. This chain uses TRBV25-1 with TRBJ1-4; 11 positions agree with TRBD1. The CDR3 extends over 15 amino acids. Germline CDR1 MGHDK, CDR2 SYGVNS.

This clonotype was seen a few times. The rearrangement uses TRBV7-7 and TRBJ2-5; D may be TRBD1 (7 bases). The V gene lost 2 bases and the J gene lost 6 bases, with 16 bases spanning the gap. The CDR3 runs 15 residues. Germline V gene lookup returns CDR1 SSHAT and CDR2 FNYEAQ (reference sequence). DNA for the CDR3: TGTGCCAGCAGCTTAACGGGGGCACAGGGGAAGACCCAGTACTTC. The encoded protein is CASSLTGAQGKTQYF.

CDR3 coding DNA: TGTGCCAGCAGTGAACTTGCGGGATATGGCTACACCTTC. Amino acids: CASSELAGYGYTF. This rearrangement joins TRBV2 to TRBJ1-2; D uncertain. This CDR3 has 13 amino acids. V lost 2 bases to trimming and J lost 5 bases, with 9 bases between them. Germline-derived CDR1 and CDR2 are SNHLY and FYNNEI. The complete variable domain, with remaining parts taken from reference TRBV2 and TRBJ1-2, reads EPEVTQTPSHQVTQMGQEVILRCVPISNHLYFYWYRQILGQKVEFLVSFYNNEISEKSEIFDDQFSVERPDGSNFTLKIRSTKLEDSAMYFCASSELAGYGYTFGSGTRLTVV.

Note on this clonotype: This may come from a read error, since a much larger clone is one base off. The rearrangement joins TRBV28 to TRBJ2-7; no clear D gene. In germline, CDR1 is MDHEN, CDR2 SYDVKM. The CDR3 runs 11 residues. With 6 bases removed from V and 4 bases from J, the gap between germline ends came to 7 bases. As DNA, the CDR3 is TGTGCCAGCAGGTGGCAGTACGAGCAGTACTTC. This codes for CASRWQYEQYF.

This clonotype was observed a few times. The chain employs TRBV2 and TRBJ2-2; 9 bases map to TRBD1. CDR3 length: 16 amino acids. The V gene's germline CDR1 is SNHLY and CDR2 FYNNEI. V dropped 6 bases and J dropped 1; count of bases not matched to a gene: 6. This CDR3 is CASRLTGQGNTGELFF. In DNA form, the CDR3 reads TGTGCCAGCAGATTGACGGGACAGGGGAACACCGGGGAGCTGTTTTTT.

In its sample, this clonotype was seen many times. The chain uses TRBV10-3 and TRBJ2-5, with D perhaps being TRBD1 or TRBD2 (5 bases each). Germline loops: CDR1 ENHRY, CDR2 SYGVKD. Trimming stripped 4 bases from V and 5 bases from J, with 23 bases between. The CDR3 extends over 17 amino acids. The CDR3 loop is CAISAGGQGTLGETQYF. CDR3 coding DNA: TGTGCCATCAGTGCTGGCGGGCAGGGAACCTTAGGGGAGACCCAGTACTTC.